The TCR beta chain under discussion was sequenced for a study of identical twins (dated by TCRdb to about 2016). Study-wide context: To test whether fetal clonotypes persist, this study deep-sequenced TCR alpha and beta repertoires from monozygotic twins, from unrelated adults of various ages, and from cord blood. To rule out contamination, replicate twin experiments were performed at different times with different library preparation protocols.

V and J lose 3 bases and 6 bases, and a span of 12 bases separates them. In the germline V gene, CDR1 corresponds to MDHEN and CDR2 to SYDVKM. Measured from the cysteine to the phenylalanine, the CDR3 is 13 residues long. Kept here is only the CDR3 DNA, which spans 39 bases and is read in frame from base 1. This clonotype was counted only a few times. The specificity of this receptor is unknown. No much larger clonotype is one base removed from it; base qualities were not supplied. Library generation was performed with 5' RACE. Sequenced on an Illumina HiSeq 2000. Template switching added a universal primer binding site, and the final cDNA carried a unique molecular identifier that allowed TCR cDNA molecules to be counted accurately. First-strand cDNA for TCR alpha and beta chains was synthesized from specific primers in the conserved constant-segment region. Each cDNA library was double barcoded, with a SMART-Mk sample barcode plus Illumina barcodes, to control for contamination. TruSeq adapter sequences and Illumina sample barcodes were added in two successive PCR steps. The TCR alpha and beta cDNA libraries were sequenced on the Illumina HiSeq platform using custom primers. The study's own analysis went as follows. MiGEC was used to process raw reads and extract unique molecular identifiers, and MiXCR was used to find CDR3 positions. For each individual, recombination models were inferred using an EM algorithm with the repgenHMM and IGoR tools. The tcR package in R was used for shared clonotype analysis, with sharing normalized by the product of cloneset sizes. To study raw recombination without the effects of thymic and clonal selection, out-of-frame nonproductive sequences were analyzed. TCRdb's own reprocessing of the public reads used fastp at Q25 and MiXCR and kept productive beta chains. When rows share a CDR3 protein, they turn into one entry using the most common DNA and genes. TCRdb's processing, not the study's, gives the V and J calls here. In all, the sample holds about 700,000 distinct CDR3 sequences, and under 9% of those were seen once. Clones ranked in the top ten supply about 0.98% of the sample.

The paper's findings and limits, for the study overall: Zero-insertion analyses could be partly confounded by invariant T cells such as MAIT and iNKT, though diverse VJ usage argued against such confounding for most clonotypes. Because the same donors could not be followed over many years, the conclusions relied on cross-sectional statistical analysis. In beta out-of-frame sequences, excess twin sharing was weaker, because having fewer shared sequences lowered the signal-to-noise ratio. Fewer insertions were carried by abundant cord blood beta clonotypes; a weaker similar trend was observed in young adult naive repertoires, while no such trend was observed in memory repertoires. Recombination models systematically underestimated out-of-frame TCR alpha sharing in monozygotic twins but agreed with sharing between unrelated individuals. Compared with coincidental sharing between unrelated individuals, out-of-frame TCR alpha sequences shared between twins showed an excess of sequences with low generation probability.

Every donor was a healthy Caucasian. The twin cohort consisted of three pairs of female monozygotic twins, all aged about 18 to 30 years. Peripheral blood mononuclear cells were the source from which RNA for the TCR libraries was isolated. The sample also formed part of further work on yellow fever vaccine responses in identical twins. As noted in the second study: The T cell response to vaccination in identical twins was reported by the authors to appear partly convergent and partly personalized. In identical twins, the study followed T cell clones that responded to the vaccine with precision.

The sample was PBMCs. The chain is assembled from TRBV28 and TRBJ2-7; the D gene is perhaps TRBD2, from 5 matching bases. The TCR comes from a young woman in good health. The CDR3 is CASSLQREPEQYF. The nucleotides are TGTGCCAGCAGTTTGCAGAGGGAACCCGAGCAGTACTTC. Reference TRBV28 and TRBJ2-7 genes cover what lies past the CDR3, so the full variable domain is DVKVTQSSRYLVKRTGEKVFLECVQDMDHENMFWYRQDPGLGLRLIYFSYDVKMKEKGDIPEGYSVSREKKERFSLILESASTNQTSMYLCASSLQREPEQYFGPGTRLTVT.